This T cell receptor (beta chain) came from a study of control samples from healthy donors and cancer patients. The CDR3 runs 13 residues. Trimming took 5 bases from V and 8 from J, leaving 15 bases between them. Looked up from germline, CDR1 is MDHEN and CDR2 is SYDVKM. TCRdb keeps only in-frame clones here, not all; method: immunoSEQ multiplex PCR. The sample has 150,000 or so clones, over 85% seen once. The source of this sequence is a man in his forties or fifties in good health. Sequenced material: blood. The V gene is TRBV28, the J gene TRBJ1-2; perhaps TRBD1 as D (6 bases). The DNA for the CDR3 is TGTGCCAGCAGTGGATCAGGGGCTCGGGGCTACACCTTC. Translation: CASSGSGARGYTF.